The entry that follows covers one TCR beta chain sequence. The target antigen is unknown. This specimen comes from a study of shared clonotypes between healthy human individuals. Study-wide results and limits: Read depth was anticipated to influence clonotype sharing among donors.

The CDR3 is 15 residues long. The split of CD4+ cells yielded CD45RA+ naive and CD45RA-negative memory subsets. Under the authors' procedure: ImmunoSEQ supplied junction-only sequences lacking quality scores, so filtering was different. This table comes from immunoSEQ multiplex PCR, and its TCRdb copy is limited to in-frame clones, with some not included. V and J calls and clone size are copied from that table; D and trimming were computed from the DNA. The sample has a few million clones, more than 90% seen once; the top ten hold 0.11% to 0.15%. The chain uses TRBV21-1 and TRBJ2-7; TRBD2, the table's D call, was not compared with the DNA. TRBV21-1 is labeled a pseudogene. The material sequenced was naive CD4+ T cells sorted from blood. Specified subset: CD45RA+ positively selected. The sequence was obtained from a man aged 18 to 29 in good health. The chain's CDR3 is CASSKEPGLRYEQYF. The CDR3 DNA is TGTGCCAGCAGCAAAGAGCCGGGACTACGATACGAGCAGTACTTC.